The 11 T cell receptor beta chains presented below share a single source sample, sequenced in a study of cytomegalovirus exposure and HLA in healthy donors. PCR involved 60 Vbeta and 13 Jbeta primers. Sequencing was performed with immunoSEQ multiplex PCR; in TCRdb, only in-frame clones are kept and a portion is missing. This sample has some 170,000 clones, with roughly 79% found just once. Source material: PBMCs. The receptors originated from a woman in her fifties or sixties in good health and CMV-seronegative.

This clone was detected only once. The V call is TRBV4-3, the J call TRBJ1-2, with D unclear. This CDR3 comprises 15 residues. V was cut by 1 base and J by 5 bases, with 14 bases left in between. Germline CDR1 LGHNA, CDR2 YSLEER. CDR3 residues: CASSQVTNSPYGYTF. The CDR3, as DNA: TGCGCCAGCAGCCAAGTTACTAACTCCCCGTATGGCTACACCTTC.

The chain uses TRBV5-6 and TRBJ2-5, with D tentatively TRBD2 (6 bases). The DNA matches TRBJ2-7 better at its end, which makes the J call doubtful. The CDR3 spans 13 residues. The germline gives CDR1 SGHDT, CDR2 YYEEEE. CDR3 DNA: TGTGCCAGCAGTGGAGGGATGGCCTACGAGCAGTACTTC. It specifies CASSGGMAYEQYF.

The rearrangement uses TRBV30 and TRBJ1-1; D may be TRBD1 (5 bases). The CDR3 covers 13 residues. The V gene's germline CDR1 is GTSNPN and CDR2 SVGIG (reference sequence). Trimming left V 0 bases short and J 5 bases short, with 10 bases between. CDR3 in amino acids: CAWSVTGGTEAFF. The CDR3 nucleotides are TGTGCCTGGAGTGTCACGGGGGGAACTGAAGCTTTCTTT.

V usage is TRBV5-1 and J usage is TRBJ2-5, with 7 nucleotides matching TRBD1. V lost 4 bases and J lost 4; bases outside the gene matches: 4. Germline V CDR1 and CDR2: SGHRS, YFSETQ. The CDR3 spans 13 residues. The CDR3 region has the DNA TGCGCCAGCAGCCCGGACAGGACAGAGACCCAGTACTTC. It translates to CASSPDRTETQYF.

V is TRBV28 and J is TRBJ2-6, with 7 nucleotides matching TRBD2. The germline gives CDR1 MDHEN, CDR2 SYDVKM. The CDR3 runs to 17 residues. Trimming cost V 8 bases and J 0 bases; bases outside gene matches: 10. The CDR3 region is CASGRTSLSSGANVLTF. As DNA, the CDR3 is TGTGCCAGCGGTAGGACTAGTCTTTCCTCTGGGGCCAACGTCCTGACTTTC.

The V and J genes are TRBV7-2 and TRBJ1-5; no definite D call. Germline V gives CDR1 SGHTA, CDR2 FQGNSA. This CDR3 spans 14 amino acids. V dropped 5 bases and J dropped 0 bases, with 8 bases sitting between them. Here the CDR3 DNA reads TGTGCCAGCAGCCGCGACTATAGCAATCAGCCCCAGCATTTT. Translating gives CASSRDYSNQPQHF. Variable domain in full (rest from reference TRBV7-2 and TRBJ1-5): GAGVSQSPSNKVTEKGKDVELRCDPISGHTALYWYRQSLGQGLEFLIYFQGNSAPDKSGLPSDRFSAERTGGSVSTLTIQRTQQEDSAVYLCASSRDYSNQPQHFGDGTRLSIL.

This clone showed up just once. The J gene is TRBJ1-2, the V gene TRBV7-2; D remains ambiguous. Germline V lookup: CDR1 SGHTA, CDR2 FQGNSA. The CDR3 covers 15 residues. The germline V and J ends were trimmed by 3 bases and 4 bases, with 15 bases remaining between them. Here the CDR3 reads CASSFDRYGGYGYTF. The CDR3, as DNA: TGTGCCAGCAGCTTTGACCGGTATGGAGGCTATGGCTACACCTTC.

J is TRBJ2-7 and V is TRBV5-4; D not certain. Between the trimmed V and J ends, which lost 0 bases and 3 bases, there was a span of 7 bases. Germline V gene data show CDR1 as SGHNT and CDR2 as YYREEE (reference sequence). The CDR3 totals 13 residues. The CDR3 reads CASSLANYYEQYF. The DNA for the CDR3 is TGTGCCAGCAGCTTGGCAAACTACTACGAGCAGTACTTC.

This chain connects TRBV10-3 to TRBJ2-3, with a weak D call TRBD2 (6 bases). The CDR3 contains 14 residues. With 2 bases removed from V and 0 bases from J, the gap between germline ends came to 6 bases. Germline V gives CDR1 ENHRY, CDR2 SYGVKD. The CDR3 coding sequence is TGTGCCATCAGTGAGGCGGGAAGCACAGATACGCAGTATTTT. Amino acids: CAISEAGSTDTQYF.

This clone was seen only a few times. V and J are TRBV5-5 and TRBJ1-5; possible D gene TRBD1, 5 bases. Per germline, CDR1 SGHKS and CDR2 YYEKEE (reference sequence). V lost 4 bases, J lost 9 bases, and 17 bases lay in between. CDR3 length: 14 residues. The CDR3 sequence: CASSAGQGQRPQHF. CDR3 in DNA: TGTGCCAGCAGCGCGGGGCAGGGCCAAAGGCCCCAGCATTTT.

This chain links TRBV18 with TRBJ1-5; D might be TRBD1 (5 bases). Germline loops: CDR1 KGHSH, CDR2 LQKENI. Trimming removed 6 bases from V and 6 bases from J, with 15 bases in between. This CDR3 is 14 amino acids long. CDR3 in amino acids: CASSLGDSSQPQHF. Here the CDR3 DNA reads TGTGCCAGCTCTCTGGGGGACTCGAGTCAGCCCCAGCATTTT.